Here is one T cell receptor beta chain with its context. The table came from immunoSEQ multiplex PCR; TCRdb's copy has only in-frame clones and leaves some out. The data show roughly 86,000 clones, 85% to 95% seen once. The data were taken from a study of T cell changes during pregnancy in multiple sclerosis. The length of the CDR3 is 16 residues. Deletions cut 0 bases from V and 0 bases from J, with 9 bases between. Germline CDR1 reads MNHEY; CDR2 reads SVGAGI. The TCR sequence derives from a female donor with multiple sclerosis, enrolled in a pregnancy study. The sequencing used peripheral blood, collected in the first trimester of pregnancy. This sequence joins TRBV6-5 and TRBJ2-1; the D gene is possibly TRBD1 (6 bases). This CDR3 reads CASSYSQGRSYNEQFF. In nucleotides, the CDR3 is TGTGCCAGCAGTTACTCACAGGGTCGCTCCTACAATGAGCAGTTCTTC.